The clone carrying this TCR beta chain has more than one count but fewer than ten. Its target is unknown. The data were taken from a study of STAT5B mutations in CD4+ large granular lymphocyte leukemia. Sequencing used immunoSEQ multiplex PCR; TCRdb keeps in-frame clones, though not all of them. Of approximately 30,000 clones listed, 65% to 70% are singletons. Study conclusions and caveats: 8/27 top patient clones versus 2/35 control clones were TRBV06-family. Data were not HLA-matched across samples.

CDR3 length: 13 residues. Trimming took 6 bases from V and 9 from J, leaving 17 bases between them. CDR1 and CDR2 from the germline V gene are MNHEY and SVGAGI. The receptor was isolated from a human donor in good health. Sequencing was done on a sample of CD4+ T cells from blood buffy coats. The V call is TRBV6-5, the J call TRBJ2-5; possible D gene TRBD2, 6 bases. CDR3 region: CASRGVSGAAQYF. As DNA, the CDR3 is TGTGCCAGCAGGGGTGTGTCGGGAGCGGCCCAGTACTTC.